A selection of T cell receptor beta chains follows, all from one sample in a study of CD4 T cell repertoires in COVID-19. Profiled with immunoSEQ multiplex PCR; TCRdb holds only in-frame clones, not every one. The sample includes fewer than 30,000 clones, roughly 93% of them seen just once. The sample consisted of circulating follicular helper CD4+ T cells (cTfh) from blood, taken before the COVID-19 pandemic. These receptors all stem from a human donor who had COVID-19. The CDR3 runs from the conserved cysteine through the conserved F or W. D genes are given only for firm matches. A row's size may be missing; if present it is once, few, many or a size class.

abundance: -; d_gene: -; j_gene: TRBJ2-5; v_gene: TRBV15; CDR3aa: CATSPRRGSGETQYF; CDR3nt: TGTGCCACCAGCCCCCGGCGAGGGTCCGGGGAGACCCAGTACTTC
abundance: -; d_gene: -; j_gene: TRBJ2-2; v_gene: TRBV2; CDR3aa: CASQRLGNTGELFF; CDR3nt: TGTGCCAGCCAGAGGCTTGGTAACACCGGGGAGCTGTTTTTT
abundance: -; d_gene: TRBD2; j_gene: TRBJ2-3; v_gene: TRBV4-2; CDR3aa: CASSQDSSGARDTQYF; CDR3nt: TGTGCCAGCAGCCAAGATTCTAGCGGGGCGCGAGATACGCAGTATTTT
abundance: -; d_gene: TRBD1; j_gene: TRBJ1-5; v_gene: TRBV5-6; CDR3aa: CASSYGQGPPNQPQHF; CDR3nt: TGTGCCAGCAGCTACGGACAGGGTCCACCCAATCAGCCCCAGCATTTT
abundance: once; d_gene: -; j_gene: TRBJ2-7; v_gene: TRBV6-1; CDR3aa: CASSEASRAQYF; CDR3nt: TGTGCCAGCAGTGAAGCGTCCAGGGCCCAGTACTTC
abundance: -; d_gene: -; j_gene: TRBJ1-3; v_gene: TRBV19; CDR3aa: CASSTHRDSGNTIYF; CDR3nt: TGTGCCAGTAGTACCCATCGGGACTCTGGAAACACCATATATTTT
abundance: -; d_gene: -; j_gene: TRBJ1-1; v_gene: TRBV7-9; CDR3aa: CASSSKKETEAFF; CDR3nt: TGTGCCAGCAGCTCAAAGAAGGAGACTGAAGCTTTCTTT
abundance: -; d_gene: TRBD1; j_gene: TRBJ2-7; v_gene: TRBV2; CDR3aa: CASSTTGVLGNEQYF; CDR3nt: TGTGCCAGCAGTACCACAGGGGTTTTAGGAAACGAGCAGTACTTC
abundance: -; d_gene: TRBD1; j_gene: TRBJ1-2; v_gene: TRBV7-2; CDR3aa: CASSLPTGVDGYTF; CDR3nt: TGTGCCAGCAGCTTACCGACAGGGGTGGATGGCTACACCTTC
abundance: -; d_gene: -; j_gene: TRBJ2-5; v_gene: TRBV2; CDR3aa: CASSSGTLQETQYF; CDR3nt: TGTGCCAGCAGCTCCGGGACTCTCCAAGAGACCCAGTACTTC
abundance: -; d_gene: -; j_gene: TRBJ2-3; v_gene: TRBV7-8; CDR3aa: CASSLAGLPTDTQYF; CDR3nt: TGTGCCAGCAGCTTAGCCGGACTACCCACAGATACGCAGTATTTT
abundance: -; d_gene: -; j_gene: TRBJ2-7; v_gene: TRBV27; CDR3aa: CASSFHGSTYEQYF; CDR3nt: TGTGCCAGCAGTTTTCATGGTTCGACATACGAGCAGTACTTC
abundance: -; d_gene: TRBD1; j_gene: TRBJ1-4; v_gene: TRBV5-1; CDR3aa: CASSGTGGVEKLFF; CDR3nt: TGCGCCAGCAGCGGGACAGGGGGTGTGGAAAAACTGTTTTTT
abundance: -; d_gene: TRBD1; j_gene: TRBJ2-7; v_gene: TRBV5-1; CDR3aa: CASSLDTGGSYEQYF; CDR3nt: TGCGCCAGCAGCTTGGATACAGGGGGTTCCTACGAGCAGTACTTC
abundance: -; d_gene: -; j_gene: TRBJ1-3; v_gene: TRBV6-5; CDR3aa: CASTRSPGNTIYF; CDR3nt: TGTGCCAGCACCCGTAGCCCTGGAAACACCATATATTTT
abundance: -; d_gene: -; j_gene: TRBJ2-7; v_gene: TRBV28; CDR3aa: CATQQGGYEQYF; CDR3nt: TGTGCCACCCAACAGGGAGGGTACGAGCAGTACTTC
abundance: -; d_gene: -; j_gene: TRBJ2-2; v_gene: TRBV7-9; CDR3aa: CASSRSPSEHTGELFF; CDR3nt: TGTGCCAGCAGCCGTAGCCCCAGCGAGCATACCGGGGAGCTGTTTTTT
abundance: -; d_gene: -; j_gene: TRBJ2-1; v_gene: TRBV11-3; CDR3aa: CASSSPGNEQFF; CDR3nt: TGTGCCAGCAGCTCACCAGGGAATGAGCAGTTCTTC
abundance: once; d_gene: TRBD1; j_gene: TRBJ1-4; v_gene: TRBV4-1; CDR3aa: CASSQAQGAATNEKLFF; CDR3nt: TGCGCCAGCAGCCAAGCGCAGGGGGCCGCAACTAATGAAAAACTGTTTTTT
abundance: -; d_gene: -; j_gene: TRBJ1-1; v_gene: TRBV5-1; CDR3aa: CASSKVEGWVTEAFF; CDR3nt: TGCGCCAGCAGCAAAGTGGAGGGGTGGGTCACTGAAGCTTTCTTT
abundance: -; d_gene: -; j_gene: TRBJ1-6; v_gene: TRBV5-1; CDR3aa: CASSLGAFYNSPLHF; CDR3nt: TGCGCCAGCAGCTTGGGGGCATTCTATAATTCACCCCTCCACTTT
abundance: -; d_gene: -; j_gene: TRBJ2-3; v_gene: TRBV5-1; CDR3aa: CASSLAQGTDTQYF; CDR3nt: TGCGCCAGCAGCTTGGCACAGGGAACAGATACGCAGTATTTT
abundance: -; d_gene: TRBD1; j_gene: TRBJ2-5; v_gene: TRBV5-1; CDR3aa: CASSVLTGLSETQYF; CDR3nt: TGCGCCAGCAGCGTCCTGACAGGGTTGAGCGAGACCCAGTACTTC
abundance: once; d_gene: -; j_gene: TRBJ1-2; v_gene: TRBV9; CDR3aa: CASSVVADPRGGYTF; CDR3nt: TGTGCCAGCAGCGTAGTAGCCGACCCAAGGGGAGGCTACACCTTC
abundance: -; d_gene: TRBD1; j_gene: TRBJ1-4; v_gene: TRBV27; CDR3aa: CASSHGQGRSEKLLF; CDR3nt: TGTGCCAGCAGCCATGGACAGGGAAGGAGTGAAAAACTGCTTTTT
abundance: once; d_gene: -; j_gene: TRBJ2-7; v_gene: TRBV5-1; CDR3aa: CASSLEQTYEQYF; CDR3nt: TGCGCCAGCAGCTTGGAACAGACCTACGAGCAGTACTTC
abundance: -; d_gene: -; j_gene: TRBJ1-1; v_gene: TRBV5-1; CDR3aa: CASSTNSLNTEAFF; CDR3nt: TGCGCCAGCAGCACTAACTCGTTGAACACTGAAGCTTTCTTT
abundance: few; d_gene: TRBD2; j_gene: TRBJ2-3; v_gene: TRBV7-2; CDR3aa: CASSNLRTSSDTQYF; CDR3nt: TGTGCCAGCAGCAACCTCCGGACTAGCTCGGATACGCAGTATTTT
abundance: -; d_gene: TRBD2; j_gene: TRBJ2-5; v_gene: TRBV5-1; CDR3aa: CASSLSSGGETQYF; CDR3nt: TGCGCCAGCAGCTTGTCTAGCGGGGGAGAGACCCAGTACTTC
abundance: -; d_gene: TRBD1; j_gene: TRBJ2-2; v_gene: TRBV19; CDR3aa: CASSSGTGEIGELFF; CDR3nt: TGTGCCAGTTCCAGCGGGACAGGGGAGATCGGGGAGCTGTTTTTT
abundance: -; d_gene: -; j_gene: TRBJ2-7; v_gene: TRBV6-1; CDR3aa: CASTGSLREQYF; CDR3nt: TGTGCCAGCACAGGGTCCCTTCGGGAGCAGTACTTC
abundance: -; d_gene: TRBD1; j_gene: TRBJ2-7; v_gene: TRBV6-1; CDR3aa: CASSPGQGLYEQYF; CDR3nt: TGTGCCAGCAGTCCGGGACAGGGGCTGTACGAGCAGTACTTC
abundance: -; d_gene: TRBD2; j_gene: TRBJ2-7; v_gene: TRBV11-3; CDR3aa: CASSPGTSFMEEQYF; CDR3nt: TGTGCCAGCAGCCCCGGGACTAGCTTTATGGAAGAGCAGTACTTC
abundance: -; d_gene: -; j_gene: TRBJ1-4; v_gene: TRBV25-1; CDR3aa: CASSGYTQGTMFF; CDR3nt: TGTGCCAGCAGCGGGTATACCCAGGGAACAATGTTTTTT
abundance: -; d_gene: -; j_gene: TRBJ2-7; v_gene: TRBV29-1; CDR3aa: CSVLPGTGDYEQYF; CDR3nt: TGCAGCGTTCTTCCCGGGACGGGGGATTACGAGCAGTACTTC
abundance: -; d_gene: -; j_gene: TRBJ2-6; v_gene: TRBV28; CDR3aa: CASSLGASGANVLTF; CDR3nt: TGTGCCAGCAGTTTAGGAGCTTCCGGGGCCAACGTCCTGACTTTC
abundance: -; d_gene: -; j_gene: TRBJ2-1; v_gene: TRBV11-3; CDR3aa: CASSSPGGANEQFF; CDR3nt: TGTGCCAGCAGCTCCCCCGGAGGTGCAAATGAGCAGTTCTTC
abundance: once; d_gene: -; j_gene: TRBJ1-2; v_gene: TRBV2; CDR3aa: CATTRDTINYGYTF; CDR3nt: TGTGCCACGACCCGGGACACCATTAACTATGGCTACACCTTC
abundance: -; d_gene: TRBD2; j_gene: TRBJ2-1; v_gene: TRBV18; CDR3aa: CASSPTGRGGSEQFF; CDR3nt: TGTGCCAGCTCACCAACGGGGCGGGGGGGCTCTGAGCAGTTCTTC
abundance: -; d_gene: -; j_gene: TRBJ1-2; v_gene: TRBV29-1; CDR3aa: CSALGQGSGYTF; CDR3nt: TGCAGCGCCCTGGGGCAGGGGAGTGGCTACACCTTC
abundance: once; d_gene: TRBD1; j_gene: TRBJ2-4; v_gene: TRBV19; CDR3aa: CASSQGQGLKNIQYF; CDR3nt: TGTGCCAGTAGCCAAGGACAGGGACTCAAAAACATTCAGTACTTC
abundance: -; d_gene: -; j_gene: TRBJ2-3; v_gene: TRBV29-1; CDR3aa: CSVQGLSDTQYF; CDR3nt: TGCAGCGTGCAGGGGTTATCAGATACGCAGTATTTT
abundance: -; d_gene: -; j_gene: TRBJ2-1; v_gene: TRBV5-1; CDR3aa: CASSRTGLEVNEQFF; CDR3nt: TGCGCCAGCAGCCGTACAGGGTTGGAGGTCAATGAGCAGTTCTTC
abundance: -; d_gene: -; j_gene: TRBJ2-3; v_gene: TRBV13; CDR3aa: CASSSGWGTSTDTQYF; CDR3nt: TGTGCCAGCTCCTCAGGGTGGGGGACTAGCACAGATACGCAGTATTTT
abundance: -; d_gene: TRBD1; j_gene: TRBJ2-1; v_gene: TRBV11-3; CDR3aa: CASSLGPGGNEQFF; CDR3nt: TGTGCCAGCAGCTTAGGCCCAGGGGGCAATGAGCAGTTCTTC
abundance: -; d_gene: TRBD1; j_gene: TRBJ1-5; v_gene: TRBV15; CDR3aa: CATSKQGRNQPQHF; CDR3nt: TGTGCCACCAGCAAACAGGGGCGGAATCAGCCCCAGCATTTT
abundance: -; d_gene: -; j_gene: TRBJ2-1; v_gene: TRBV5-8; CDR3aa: CASSLTIPGNEQFF; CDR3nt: TGTGCCAGCAGCTTGACCATCCCCGGCAATGAGCAGTTCTTC
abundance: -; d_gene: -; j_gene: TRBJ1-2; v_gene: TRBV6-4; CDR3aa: CASSEGPGEGGYTF; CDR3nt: TGTGCCAGCAGTGAAGGGCCAGGGGAGGGCGGCTACACCTTC